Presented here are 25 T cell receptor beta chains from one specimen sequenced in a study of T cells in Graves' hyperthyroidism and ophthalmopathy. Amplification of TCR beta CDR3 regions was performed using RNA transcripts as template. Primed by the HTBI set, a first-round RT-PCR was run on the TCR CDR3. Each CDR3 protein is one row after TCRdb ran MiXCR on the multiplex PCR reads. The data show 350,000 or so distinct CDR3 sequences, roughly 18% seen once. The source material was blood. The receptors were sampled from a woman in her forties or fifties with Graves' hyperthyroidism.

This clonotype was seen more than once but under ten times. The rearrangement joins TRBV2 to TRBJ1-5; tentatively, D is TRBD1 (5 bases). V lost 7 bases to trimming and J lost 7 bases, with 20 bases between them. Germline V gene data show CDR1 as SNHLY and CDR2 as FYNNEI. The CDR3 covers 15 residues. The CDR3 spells CASTPLLGAGQPQHF. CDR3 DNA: TGTGCCAGCACGCCCCTTTTAGGGGCTGGGCAGCCCCAGCATTTT. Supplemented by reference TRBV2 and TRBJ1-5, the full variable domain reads EPEVTQTPSHQVTQMGQEVILRCVPISNHLYFYWYRQILGQKVEFLVSFYNNEISEKSEIFDDQFSVERPDGSNFTLKIRSTKLEDSAMYFCASTPLLGAGQPQHFGDGTRLSIL.

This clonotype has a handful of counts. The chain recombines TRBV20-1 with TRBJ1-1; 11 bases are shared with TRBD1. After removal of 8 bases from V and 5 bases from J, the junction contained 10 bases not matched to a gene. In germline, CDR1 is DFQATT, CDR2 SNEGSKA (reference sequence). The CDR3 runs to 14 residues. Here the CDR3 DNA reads TGCAGTACGTCACCGGGACAGGGGGTGACTGAAGCTTTCTTT. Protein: CSTSPGQGVTEAFF.

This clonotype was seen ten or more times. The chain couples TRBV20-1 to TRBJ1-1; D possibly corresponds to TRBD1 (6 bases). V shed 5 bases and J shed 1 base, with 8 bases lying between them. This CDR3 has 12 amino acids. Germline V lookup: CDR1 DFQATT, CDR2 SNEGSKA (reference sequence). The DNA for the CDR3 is TGCAGTGCTCCGGGACAGAACACTGAAGCTTTCTTT. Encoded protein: CSAPGQNTEAFF.

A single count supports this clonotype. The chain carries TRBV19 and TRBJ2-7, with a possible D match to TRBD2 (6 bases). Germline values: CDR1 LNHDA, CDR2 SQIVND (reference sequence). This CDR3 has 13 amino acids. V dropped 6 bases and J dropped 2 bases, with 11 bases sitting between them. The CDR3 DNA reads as TGTGCCAGTAGCCCGGGGAGGCCCTACGAGCAGTACTTC. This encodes CASSPGRPYEQYF. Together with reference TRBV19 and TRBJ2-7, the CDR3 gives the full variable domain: DGGITQSPKYLFRKEGQNVTLSCEQNLNHDAMYWYRQDPGQGLRLIYYSQIVNDFQKGDIAEGYSVSREKKESFPLTVTSAQKNPTAFYLCASSPGRPYEQYFGPGTRLTVT.

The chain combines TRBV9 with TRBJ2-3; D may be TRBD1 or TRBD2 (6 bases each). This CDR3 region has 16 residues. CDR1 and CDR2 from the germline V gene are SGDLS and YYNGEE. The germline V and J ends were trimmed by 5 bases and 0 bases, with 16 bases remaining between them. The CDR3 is CASSDGGGKSTDTQYF. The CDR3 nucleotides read TGTGCCAGCAGTGATGGGGGCGGGAAGAGCACAGATACGCAGTATTTT.

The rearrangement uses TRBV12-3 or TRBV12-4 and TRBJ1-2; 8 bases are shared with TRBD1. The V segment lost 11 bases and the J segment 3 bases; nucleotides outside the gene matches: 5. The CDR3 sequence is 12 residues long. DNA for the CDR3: TGTGCCGAGGACAGGGCCCACTATGGCTACACCTTC. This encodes CAEDRAHYGYTF.

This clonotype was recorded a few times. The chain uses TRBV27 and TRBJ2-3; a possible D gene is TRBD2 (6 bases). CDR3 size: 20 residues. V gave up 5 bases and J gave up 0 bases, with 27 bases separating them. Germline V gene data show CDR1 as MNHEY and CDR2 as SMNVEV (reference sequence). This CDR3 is CASSPYPRDFSILSTDTQYF. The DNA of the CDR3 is TGTGCCAGCAGTCCATATCCCCGGGACTTCTCTATCCTTAGCACAGATACGCAGTATTTT.

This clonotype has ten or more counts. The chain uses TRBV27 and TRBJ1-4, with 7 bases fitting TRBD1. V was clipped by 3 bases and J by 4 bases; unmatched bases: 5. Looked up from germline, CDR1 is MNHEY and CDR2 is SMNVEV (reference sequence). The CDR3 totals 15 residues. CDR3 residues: CASSFGQAINEKLFF. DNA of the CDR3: TGTGCCAGCAGTTTCGGACAGGCTATTAATGAAAAACTGTTTTTT.

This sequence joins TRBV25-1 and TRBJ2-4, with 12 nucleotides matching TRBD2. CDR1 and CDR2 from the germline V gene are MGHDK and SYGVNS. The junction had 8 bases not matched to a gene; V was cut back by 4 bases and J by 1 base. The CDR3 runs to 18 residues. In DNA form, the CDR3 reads TGTGCCAGCAGTGGGACTAGCGGGAACGAGGCGGCCAAAAACATTCAGTACTTC. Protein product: CASSGTSGNEAAKNIQYF.

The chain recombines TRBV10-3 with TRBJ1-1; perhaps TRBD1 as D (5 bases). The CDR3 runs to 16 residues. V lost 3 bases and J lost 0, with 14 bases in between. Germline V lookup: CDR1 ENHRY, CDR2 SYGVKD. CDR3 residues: CAISDQGRPMNTEAFF. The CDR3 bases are TGTGCCATCAGTGATCAGGGACGGCCGATGAACACTGAAGCTTTCTTT.

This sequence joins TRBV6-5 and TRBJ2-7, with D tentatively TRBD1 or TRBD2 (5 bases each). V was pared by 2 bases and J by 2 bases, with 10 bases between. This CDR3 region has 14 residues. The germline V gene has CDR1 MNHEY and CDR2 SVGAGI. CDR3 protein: CASSYGGQPYEQYF. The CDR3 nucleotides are TGTGCCAGCAGTTACGGGGGTCAACCCTACGAGCAGTACTTC.

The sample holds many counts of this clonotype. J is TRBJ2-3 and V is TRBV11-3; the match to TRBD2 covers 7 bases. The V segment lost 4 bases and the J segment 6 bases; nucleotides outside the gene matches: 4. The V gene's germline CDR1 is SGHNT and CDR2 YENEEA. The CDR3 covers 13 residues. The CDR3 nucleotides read TGTGCCAGCAGCTCGGGGGGAGCGGATACGCAGTATTTT. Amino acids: CASSSGGADTQYF.

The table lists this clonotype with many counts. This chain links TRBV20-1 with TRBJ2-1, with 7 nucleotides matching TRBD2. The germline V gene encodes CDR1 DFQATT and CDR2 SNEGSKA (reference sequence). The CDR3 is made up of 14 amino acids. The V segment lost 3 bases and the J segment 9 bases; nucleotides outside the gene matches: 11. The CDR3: CSASKGTSEGEQFF. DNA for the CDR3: TGCAGTGCTAGTAAGGGTACTAGCGAGGGTGAGCAGTTCTTC.

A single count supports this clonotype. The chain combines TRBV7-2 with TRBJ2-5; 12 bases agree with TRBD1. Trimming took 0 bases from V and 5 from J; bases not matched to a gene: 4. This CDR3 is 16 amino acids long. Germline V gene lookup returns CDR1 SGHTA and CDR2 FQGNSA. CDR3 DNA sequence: TGTGCCAGCAGCTTAGCGGGACAGGGGGCTTATGAGACCCAGTACTTC. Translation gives CASSLAGQGAYETQYF.

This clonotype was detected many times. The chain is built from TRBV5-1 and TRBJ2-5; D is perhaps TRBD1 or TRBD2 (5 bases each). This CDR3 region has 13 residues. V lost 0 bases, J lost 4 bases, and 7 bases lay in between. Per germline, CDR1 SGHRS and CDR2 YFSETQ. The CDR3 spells CASSLGGTETQYF. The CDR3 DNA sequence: TGCGCCAGCAGCTTGGGAGGGACAGAGACCCAGTACTTC.

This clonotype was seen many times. CDR3 region: CASSQVAGYSYNEQFF. As DNA, the CDR3 is TGTGCCAGCAGTCAGGTAGCGGGGTACTCCTACAATGAGCAGTTCTTC. The genes are TRBV6-1 and TRBJ2-1; 8 bases are a match to TRBD2. Germline V lookup: CDR1 MNHNS, CDR2 SASEGT. The ends lost 5 bases at V and 0 bases at J; junction bases unmatched: 6. The CDR3 spans 16 residues.

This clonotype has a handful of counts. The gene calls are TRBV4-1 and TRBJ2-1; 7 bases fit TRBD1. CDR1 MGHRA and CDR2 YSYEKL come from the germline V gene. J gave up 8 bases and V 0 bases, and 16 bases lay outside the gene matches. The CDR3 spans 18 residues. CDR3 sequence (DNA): TGCGCCAGCAGCCAAGATTACGGGACAGTCTACTCCAGGGATGAGCAGTTCTTC. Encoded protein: CASSQDYGTVYSRDEQFF.

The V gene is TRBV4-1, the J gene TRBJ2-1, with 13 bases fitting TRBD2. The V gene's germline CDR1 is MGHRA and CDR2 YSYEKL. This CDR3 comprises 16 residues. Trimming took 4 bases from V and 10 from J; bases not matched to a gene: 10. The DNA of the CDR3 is TGCGCCAGCAGCCGCGTACTAGCGGGGGGGCAATTAGAGCAGTTCTTC. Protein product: CASSRVLAGGQLEQFF.

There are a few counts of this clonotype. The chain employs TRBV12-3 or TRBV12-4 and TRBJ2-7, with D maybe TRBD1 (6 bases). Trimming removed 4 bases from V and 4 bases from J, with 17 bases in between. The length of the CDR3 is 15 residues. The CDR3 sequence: CASSSGRGGMYEQYV. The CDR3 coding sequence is TGTGCCAGCAGTTCAGGTAGAGGGGGTATGTACGAGCAGTACGTC.

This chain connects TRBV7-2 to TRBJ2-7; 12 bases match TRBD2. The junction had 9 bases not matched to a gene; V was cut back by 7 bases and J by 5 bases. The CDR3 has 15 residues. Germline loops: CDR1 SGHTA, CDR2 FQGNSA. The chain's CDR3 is CASTWGTSGLNEQYF. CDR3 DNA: TGTGCCAGCACCTGGGGGACTAGCGGGTTGAACGAGCAGTACTTC.

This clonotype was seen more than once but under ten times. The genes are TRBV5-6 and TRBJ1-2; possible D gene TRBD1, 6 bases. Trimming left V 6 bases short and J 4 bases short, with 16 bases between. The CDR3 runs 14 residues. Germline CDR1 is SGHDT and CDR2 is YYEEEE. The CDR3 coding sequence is TGTGCCAGCATCGGGGGGCCGGGGGCCTATGGCTACACCTTC. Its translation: CASIGGPGAYGYTF.

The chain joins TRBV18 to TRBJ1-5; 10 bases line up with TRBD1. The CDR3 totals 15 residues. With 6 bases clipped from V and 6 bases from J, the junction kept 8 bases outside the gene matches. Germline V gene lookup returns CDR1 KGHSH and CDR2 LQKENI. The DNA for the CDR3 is TGTGCCAGCTCCACGGGACAGGGGAATGGTCAGCCCCAGCATTTT. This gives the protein CASSTGQGNGQPQHF.

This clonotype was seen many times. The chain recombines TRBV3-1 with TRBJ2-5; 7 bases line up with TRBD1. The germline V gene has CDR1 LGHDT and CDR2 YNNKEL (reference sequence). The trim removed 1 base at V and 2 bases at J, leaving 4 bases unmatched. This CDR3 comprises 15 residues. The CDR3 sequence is CASSQGWGQQETQYF. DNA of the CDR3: TGTGCCAGCAGCCAAGGTTGGGGACAGCAAGAGACCCAGTACTTC.

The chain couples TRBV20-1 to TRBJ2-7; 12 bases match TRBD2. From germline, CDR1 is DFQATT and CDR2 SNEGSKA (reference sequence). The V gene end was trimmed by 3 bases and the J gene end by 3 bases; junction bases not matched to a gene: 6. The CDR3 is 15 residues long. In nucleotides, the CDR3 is TGCAGTGCTAGTAGACTAGCGGGGGCTAACTACGAGCAGTACTTC. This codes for CSASRLAGANYEQYF.

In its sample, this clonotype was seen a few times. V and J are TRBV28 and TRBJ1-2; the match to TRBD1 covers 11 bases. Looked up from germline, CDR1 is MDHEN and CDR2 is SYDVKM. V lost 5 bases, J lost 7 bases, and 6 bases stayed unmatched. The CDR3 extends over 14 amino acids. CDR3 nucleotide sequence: TGTGCCAGCAGTGACTCGGGACAGGGGGTTGGCTACACCTTC. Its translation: CASSDSGQGVGYTF.